What follows are 3 T cell receptor beta chains derived from one specimen sequenced in a study of graft-versus-host responses after intestinal transplantation. Assay: immunoSEQ multiplex PCR; the TCRdb copy retains only in-frame clones and omits some. The sample lists 62,000 or so clones, 90% occurring once. Which antigens these TCRs recognize remains unknown. The sequencing used unstimulated CD8+ T cells sorted from spleen or lymph node cells, collected before transplant. These receptors were taken from a human donor who was the organ donor for an intestinal transplant.

The chain joins TRBV19 to TRBJ1-1; 9 bases align to TRBD1. Unmatched junction bases numbered 10, after V lost 6 bases and J lost 11 bases. The CDR3 runs to 13 residues. Germline lookup yields CDR1 LNHDA and CDR2 SQIVND (reference sequence). CDR3 amino acids: CASSSLRDREAFF. In nucleotides, the CDR3 is TGTGCCAGTAGCTCTCTCCGGGACAGGGAGGCTTTCTTT.

In this sample, this clone turned up once. The J gene is TRBJ2-5, the V gene TRBV28, with 11 nucleotides matching TRBD2. Trimming at V came to 5 bases and at J to 3 bases, leaving 11 bases not matched to a gene. The CDR3 has 17 amino acids. Germline-derived CDR1 and CDR2 are MDHEN and SYDVKM. CDR3 nucleotide sequence: TGTGCCAGCAGTCTGGGGCTAGCGGGAGGCCAAGAAGAGACCCAGTACTTC. It is translated as CASSLGLAGGQEETQYF.

The J gene is TRBJ2-7, the V gene TRBV7-2; 9 bases agree with TRBD1. This CDR3 has 15 residues. Germline CDR1 is SGHTA and CDR2 is FQGNSA. J lost 7 bases, V lost 5 bases, and 12 bases had no gene match. The CDR3 coding sequence is TGTGCCAGCAGCCACCTTTACAGGGGGCAGGAAGAGCAGTACTTC. It codes for CASSHLYRGQEEQYF.